Listed below are T cell receptor beta chains from one sample, sequenced in a study of blood T cells in healthy people across ages. TCRdb fed the 5' RACE reads into MiXCR, producing one record per CDR3 protein. The table records 750,000 to 950,000 distinct CDR3 sequences, roughly 25% of them present only once. These sequences were also reported in another study, on T cells of mothers and their children.

Material: blood. Source of these receptors: a boy younger than 18 in good health. The CDR3 runs from the conserved cysteine through the conserved F or W. The order of the fields is clone size, D gene, CDR3 length, V gene, J gene, CDR3 protein, CDR3 DNA. The D gene is left open where the match is weak. Clone size is stated in some rows and not others, as once, few, many or a class when expanded.

abundance: -
d_gene: TRBD1
len: 13
v_gene: TRBV28
j_gene: TRBJ1-2
CDR3aa: CASNYRTGYGYTF
CDR3nt: TGTGCCAGCAATTATCGGACAGGCTATGGCTACACCTTC

abundance: -
d_gene: TRBD1
len: 16
v_gene: TRBV7-9
j_gene: TRBJ1-3
CDR3aa: CASSPWDRDIGNTIYF
CDR3nt: TGTGCCAGCAGCCCTTGGGACAGGGATATCGGAAACACCATATATTTT

abundance: -
d_gene: -
len: 13
v_gene: TRBV20-1
j_gene: TRBJ2-7
CDR3aa: CSAREGASYEQYF
CDR3nt: TGCAGTGCTAGAGAAGGAGCATCCTACGAGCAGTACTTC

abundance: -
d_gene: -
len: 14
v_gene: TRBV11-3
j_gene: TRBJ2-7
CDR3aa: CASSLSQEGSEQYF
CDR3nt: TGTGCCAGCAGCTTGAGTCAGGAGGGTTCCGAGCAGTACTTC

abundance: -
d_gene: -
len: 11
v_gene: TRBV7-2
j_gene: TRBJ2-7
CDR3aa: CASSPAVVQYF
CDR3nt: TGTGCCAGCAGTCCGGCGGTGGTGCAGTACTTC

abundance: -
d_gene: -
len: 15
v_gene: TRBV12-3/TRBV12-4
j_gene: TRBJ1-4
CDR3aa: CASSGTGPVNEKLLF
CDR3nt: TGTGCCAGCAGTGGCACAGGGCCAGTTAATGAAAAACTGTTATTT

abundance: -
d_gene: TRBD2
len: 16
v_gene: TRBV2
j_gene: TRBJ2-2
CDR3aa: CASSVTSGGNTGELFF
CDR3nt: TGTGCCAGCAGTGTGACTAGCGGGGGAAACACCGGGGAGCTGTTTTTT

abundance: -
d_gene: -
len: 14
v_gene: TRBV9
j_gene: TRBJ1-2
CDR3aa: CASSSSQGHYGYTF
CDR3nt: TGTGCCAGCAGCTCGTCACAGGGCCACTATGGCTACACCTTC

abundance: few
d_gene: -
len: 13
v_gene: TRBV11-2
j_gene: TRBJ1-4
CDR3aa: CASSGGTGEKLFF
CDR3nt: TGTGCCAGCAGCGGCGGGACTGGCGAAAAACTGTTTTTT

abundance: few
d_gene: TRBD2
len: 12
v_gene: TRBV10-3
j_gene: TRBJ2-7
CDR3aa: CAHHGGNYEQYF
CDR3nt: TGTGCTCATCACGGGGGGAACTACGAGCAGTACTTC

abundance: -
d_gene: -
len: 15
v_gene: TRBV7-9
j_gene: TRBJ2-7
CDR3aa: CASSWTGGNPYEQYF
CDR3nt: TGTGCCAGCAGCTGGACTGGGGGCAACCCCTACGAGCAGTACTTC

abundance: -
d_gene: TRBD2
len: 15
v_gene: TRBV5-4
j_gene: TRBJ2-4
CDR3aa: CASSSGGLAKNIQYF
CDR3nt: TGTGCCAGCAGTTCGGGGGGGCTCGCCAAAAACATTCAGTACTTC

abundance: -
d_gene: TRBD1
len: 16
v_gene: TRBV27
j_gene: TRBJ1-4
CDR3aa: CASSLLYGTGHEKLFF
CDR3nt: TGTGCCAGCAGCTTACTATACGGGACAGGGCATGAAAAACTGTTTTTT

abundance: -
d_gene: TRBD2
len: 16
v_gene: TRBV7-3
j_gene: TRBJ2-7
CDR3aa: CASSLTPSGGTYEQYF
CDR3nt: TGTGCCAGCAGCTTAACGCCAAGCGGGGGAACCTACGAGCAGTACTTC

abundance: few
d_gene: TRBD1
len: 16
v_gene: TRBV18
j_gene: TRBJ2-7
CDR3aa: CASSPDRGPLSYEQYF
CDR3nt: TGTGCCAGCTCTCCCGACAGGGGGCCCCTCTCCTACGAGCAGTACTTC

abundance: -
d_gene: TRBD2
len: 15
v_gene: TRBV4-1
j_gene: TRBJ2-7
CDR3aa: CASSQVSGSKYEQYF
CDR3nt: TGCGCCAGCAGCCAAGTTAGCGGGAGTAAGTACGAGCAGTACTTC

abundance: -
d_gene: -
len: 14
v_gene: TRBV12-3/TRBV12-4
j_gene: TRBJ2-5
CDR3aa: CASNRGAPQETQYF
CDR3nt: TGTGCCAGCAACCGGGGGGCCCCACAGGAGACCCAGTACTTC

abundance: few
d_gene: -
len: 14
v_gene: TRBV12-3/TRBV12-4
j_gene: TRBJ2-3
CDR3aa: CASSLSRQLDTQYF
CDR3nt: TGTGCCAGCAGTTTATCGAGACAGCTAGATACGCAGTATTTT

abundance: few
d_gene: -
len: 15
v_gene: TRBV3-1
j_gene: TRBJ1-2
CDR3aa: CASSQHDRGLKGYTF
CDR3nt: TGTGCCAGCAGCCAACACGATAGGGGATTGAAAGGCTACACCTTC

abundance: once
d_gene: -
len: 15
v_gene: TRBV2
j_gene: TRBJ2-5
CDR3aa: CASSERVGVQETQYF
CDR3nt: TGTGCCAGCAGTGAGAGGGTGGGGGTCCAAGAGACCCAGTACTTC

abundance: -
d_gene: -
len: 13
v_gene: TRBV28
j_gene: TRBJ2-5
CDR3aa: CASSAQGVETQYF
CDR3nt: TGTGCCAGCAGCGCGCAAGGGGTGGAGACCCAGTACTTC

abundance: few
d_gene: TRBD1
len: 16
v_gene: TRBV25-1
j_gene: TRBJ2-6
CDR3aa: CASSASGGSGANVLTF
CDR3nt: TGTGCCAGCAGTGCCTCAGGGGGATCTGGGGCCAACGTCCTGACTTTC